This T cell receptor beta chain was sequenced for a study of T cells in Graves' hyperthyroidism and ophthalmopathy (dated by TCRdb to between 2018 and 2021). Concerning the study at large: Peripheral blood was collected at initial diagnosis, before any treatment. TCR V-J signatures able to tell the groups apart were searched for in a discovery cohort of 100 or so patients, of whom over 40 had Graves' ophthalmopathy and roughly 59 had stable Graves' hyperthyroidism. Prospective prediction of ophthalmopathy was tested in an independent validation cohort of about 19 hyperthyroidism patients and approximately 17 patients who later progressed to ophthalmopathy. The approximately 100 discovery patients were randomly split 7:3 into training and test sets. The study also compared thyroid tissue and blood T-cell repertoires from more than five Graves' hyperthyroidism patients. Following sampling, methimazole starting at 30 mg daily was given to hyperthyroidism patients, and high-dose intravenous methylprednisolone was given to ophthalmopathy patients. TCR Vbeta CDR3 sequencing of 140 or so peripheral blood samples (over 40 ophthalmopathy, about 80 hyperthyroidism and around 17 progressor patients) is reported in the paper. What the work shows at the level of the full study, not this receptor alone: Most expanded thyroid clonotypes (frequency above 0.001) were also found in blood, which suggests that blood repertoires may mirror thyroid immune responses. During validation, the model predicted progression to ophthalmopathy a median of around six months ahead of onset, with almost 71% sensitivity and 72% to 85% specificity. Sample size was not statistically predetermined, and blinding of investigators to group allocation was not performed. In cross-validation, a model built on a 13 V-J signature told ophthalmopathy apart from stable hyperthyroidism with less than 90% sensitivity and 81% to 82% specificity, and in testing the same model reached 80%/75%.

Graves' hyperthyroidism was defined as stable when no progression to ophthalmopathy occurred over 18 months of follow-up. Hyperthyroidism patients were aged 18 to 65 years and newly diagnosed, with disease duration of less than 2 months. Any patient with an uncontrolled infection, another autoimmune disease, pregnancy or lactation was excluded. Diagnoses were established on the basis of clinical symptoms, serum thyroxine and TRAb, thyroid ultrasound, and orbital computed tomography. PBMCs were isolated from 8 to 10 ml of fresh peripheral blood by Ficoll-Paque density gradient centrifugation. Total RNA was extracted with Trizol reagent, and quality was checked on an Agilent 2100 Bioanalyzer. At least ten counts were recorded for this clonotype. What this receptor recognizes is not known. No base-level quality is on record; no much larger clone is a single base apart. The cysteine opens and the phenylalanine closes a CDR3 of 14 amino acids. Only the CDR3 part of the read is kept: 42 bases, read in frame from the first base. As encoded in the germline V gene, CDR1 is SNHLY while CDR2 is FYNNEI. V lost 2 bases and J lost 3 bases; the stretch between them is 10 bases long.

Amplification of TCR beta CDR3 regions was carried out from RNA transcripts. The TCR CDR3 was subjected to a first round of RT-PCR using the HTBI primer set and the Qiagen OneStep RT-PCR kit. Libraries were constructed in a second round of multiplex PCR, after which size selection and purification were carried out. The libraries were sequenced on an Illumina HiSeq2000 using paired-end 100 bp reads. Concerning the study's data processing: SOAPnuke was used to process the raw data, with reads discarded if the reads contained adapters or uncalled bases, had a mean Phred below 15, or lacked an exact constant-primer or identifier match. High-quality paired reads were merged with COPE v1.2.5, and unique nucleotide sequences were defined as clonotypes. Clonotypes were aligned to IMGT TRBV, TRBD and TRBJ reference segments using MiTCR v1.1. The analysis included only V-J combinations with a frequency above 0.0001, which together covered more than 99% of the repertoires. The TCS score was defined as the ratio of F50 (clonal expansion) to E x V (chaos), calculated using BLOSUM62-based TCRdist between CDR3 peptides within each V-J. Welch's t-statistics and random forest reduced fewer than 600 V-J features to roughly 13, which were used in a naive Bayes classifier (R e1071). TCRdb trimmed public reads at Q25 via fastp, called clones via MiXCR and kept in-frame beta chains. Every CDR3 protein is listed once, alongside the most common genes and DNA of its rows. These V and J calls originate from TCRdb's pipeline instead of the authors' own analysis. The sample yields 450,000 to 650,000 distinct CDR3 sequences; 20% to 25% were counted once. The ten top clones hold about 30% of the sample.

The sequencing input was blood. The clonotype originates from a man aged 18 to 30 with Graves' hyperthyroidism. The chain employs TRBV2 and TRBJ1-2; TRBD1 could be the D gene, as 5 bases match. The sequenced DNA is TGTGCCAGCAGTGAATCATGGGGCGACTATGGCTACACCTTC. This codes for CASSESWGDYGYTF.